This TCR beta chain was captured by sequencing in a study of blood T cells in healthy people across ages. Study-level findings and limits: Both naive CD4+ cell counts and diversity were greater in long-lived donors than in aged donors. Considered underestimates were the diversity estimates obtained from one million T cells. Naive and antigen-experienced cells could not be conclusively compared, given unsorted PBMCs.

On this clonotype: Its specificity is unknown.

The CDR3 has 14 amino acids. J was trimmed by 5 bases and V by 6 bases; bases with no gene match: 7. Using a J-beta primer mix together with a sample-barcoded 5' primer, a second PCR was run for about 6 to 11 cycles. Each of the cDNA molecules was tagged by a template-switch adaptor with 12 random nucleotides. TCRdb reprocessed the 5' RACE reads with MiXCR, giving one entry per CDR3 protein. Of 1.5 million to 2 million distinct CDR3 sequences in the sample, 28% were seen once. This TCR derives from a woman in her 30s in good health. This sequence joins TRBV12-3 or TRBV12-4 and TRBJ1-2; 9 bases agree with TRBD1. Sequenced: blood. The CDR3 DNA reads TGTGCCAGCAGAGGATCCGGGACAGGGTATGGCTACACCTTC. Its protein is CASRGSGTGYGYTF.